These 6 T cell receptor beta chains were sequenced from one sample in a study of blood T cell repertoires in COVID-19 (TCRdb year 2020). The library was prepared using the immunoSEQ multiplex PCR assay. The table was pulled from immuneACCESS by TCRdb, which kept in-frame rearrangements only. Such tables lose some clones; where checked, under half of the loss comes from unresolved V genes, and the rest has no known cause. The table for this sample lists around 280,000 clones; roughly 86% of them were counted only once. The ten largest clonotypes hold roughly 10% of the sample. Sequenced input: peripheral blood. Every receptor here comes from a woman in her 30s with COVID-19, enrolled during active disease.

V usage is TRBV9 and J usage is TRBJ2-7, with a tentative D call TRBD1 (6 bases). Trimming cost V 0 bases and J 3 bases, with 10 bases left between them. CDR3 length: 14 residues. Germline V CDR1 and CDR2: SGDLS, YYNGEE. The CDR3 region is CASSVAPGDYEQYF. CDR3 coding DNA: TGTGCCAGCAGCGTAGCTCCAGGGGACTACGAGCAGTACTTC.

The gene calls are TRBV30 and TRBJ2-3; perhaps TRBD2 as D (5 bases). The germline gives CDR1 GTSNPN, CDR2 SVGIG (reference sequence). The CDR3 consists of 14 residues. Trimming left V 4 bases short and J 0 bases short, with 11 bases between. The CDR3 protein is CAWMARVSTDTQYF. The CDR3 DNA reads TGTGCCTGGATGGCGCGGGTCAGCACAGATACGCAGTATTTT.

This clone came up once. This chain connects TRBV9 to TRBJ2-1; 14 positions match TRBD2. CDR3 length: 19 residues. Germline V gene lookup returns CDR1 SGDLS and CDR2 YYNGEE. Trimming removed 4 bases from V and 4 bases from J; junction bases left unmatched: 13. The CDR3 spells CASSSAPGTSGRGYNEQFF. Here the CDR3 DNA reads TGTGCCAGCAGCTCCGCCCCTGGGACTAGCGGGAGAGGATACAATGAGCAGTTCTTC. The full variable domain, its missing parts supplied by reference TRBV9 and TRBJ2-1, is DSGVTQTPKHLITATGQRVTLRCSPRSGDLSVYWYQQSLDQGLQFLIQYYNGEERAKGNILERFSAQQFPDLHSELNLSSLELGDSALYFCASSSAPGTSGRGYNEQFFGPGTRLTVL.

V gene TRBV9 combines with J gene TRBJ2-3, with D possibly TRBD2 on 5 matching bases. V was pared by 0 bases and J by 4 bases, with 12 bases between. The CDR3 contains 15 residues. From germline, CDR1 is SGDLS and CDR2 YYNGEE. CDR3 region: CASSVEGDWSDTQYF. CDR3 nucleotides: TGTGCCAGCAGCGTAGAGGGAGATTGGTCAGATACGCAGTATTTT.

V gene TRBV2 combines with J gene TRBJ1-2; D unclear. The CDR3 sequence is 15 residues long. The germline V gene encodes CDR1 SNHLY and CDR2 FYNNEI. The ends were cut back, 0 bases at V and 4 bases at J, with 12 bases in the middle. The CDR3 loop is CASSEAFAPIYGYTF. The CDR3 DNA sequence: TGTGCCAGCAGTGAAGCTTTCGCGCCTATCTATGGCTACACCTTC.

The genes are TRBV5-4 and TRBJ2-2; the D gene is possibly TRBD2 (6 bases). The CDR3 is 12 residues long. The V end was cut by 5 bases, the J end by 7 bases, with 9 bases between. Germline-derived CDR1 and CDR2 are SGHNT and YYREEE (reference sequence). CDR3 protein: CASRPGDGELFF. Written as DNA, the CDR3 is TGTGCCAGCAGGCCGGGAGACGGGGAGCTGTTTTTT.